This is a list of T cell receptor beta chains from one sample in a study of cytomegalovirus exposure and HLA in healthy donors. Method: immunoSEQ multiplex PCR; TCRdb's copy keeps in-frame clones and lacks some. The sample shows 95,000 to 100,000 clones, 65% to 80% of them seen only once. The sequencing input was PBMCs. The receptors shown here come from a man aged 50-60 years in good health and CMV-seronegative. Each CDR3 is given with its conserved first and last residue. The D gene is left open where the match is weak. Expanded clones get a size class; other rows say once, few or many, or leave the size out.

d_gene	v_gene	abundance	j_gene	CDR3aa	CDR3nt
NA	TRBV6-5	few	TRBJ1-1	CASSRRVGGTEAFF	TGTGCCAGCAGTCGACGGGTCGGAGGTACTGAAGCTTTCTTT
NA	TRBV6-5	NA	TRBJ1-2	CASSYTPAGNYGYTF	TGTGCCAGCAGTTACACCCCGGCAGGGAACTATGGCTACACCTTC
TRBD1	TRBV6-5	NA	TRBJ1-2	CASSYRGQGAYGYTF	TGTGCCAGCAGTTACCGGGGACAGGGGGCTTATGGCTACACCTTC
TRBD1	TRBV28	NA	TRBJ1-2	CASSSGTGLGYTF	TGTGCCAGCAGCTCCGGGACAGGGCTCGGCTACACCTTC
TRBD1	TRBV5-1	NA	TRBJ2-5	CASSIRDRGQREQYF	TGCGCCAGCAGCATCCGGGACAGGGGGCAGAGAGAGCAGTACTTC
TRBD1	TRBV28	few	TRBJ1-5	CASSPTGYQPQHF	TGTGCCAGCAGTCCGACAGGGTATCAGCCCCAGCATTTT
TRBD2	TRBV6-5	NA	TRBJ2-7	CASSQTSGSYEQYF	TGTGCCAGCAGTCAGACTAGCGGATCCTACGAGCAGTACTTC
TRBD1	TRBV5-1	once	TRBJ2-7	CASSLEQGFYEQYF	TGCGCCAGCAGCTTGGAACAGGGGTTCTACGAGCAGTACTTC
NA	TRBV18	NA	TRBJ2-3	CASSPPSTDTQYF	TGTGCCAGCTCACCCCCTAGCACAGATACGCAGTATTTT
TRBD1	TRBV13	NA	TRBJ2-2	CASSNQQTDRGAGELFF	TGTGCCAGCAGCAACCAGCAAACCGACAGGGGGGCCGGGGAGCTGTTTTTT
NA	TRBV6-1	NA	TRBJ2-7	CATGDGGLEQYF	TGTGCCACTGGGGACGGGGGATTGGAGCAGTACTTC
TRBD2	TRBV11-2	NA	TRBJ2-7	CASGRLAGVDPYF	TGTGCCAGCGGAAGACTAGCGGGAGTTGATCCGTACTTC
TRBD1	TRBV7-9	NA	TRBJ2-7	CASSLTGVSEQYF	TGTGCCAGCAGCCTCACAGGGGTAAGCGAGCAGTACTTC
TRBD2	TRBV27	NA	TRBJ2-7	CASSGLAGPYEQYF	TGTGCCAGCAGCGGACTAGCGGGACCCTACGAGCAGTACTTC
NA	TRBV25-1	few	TRBJ2-5	CASAGPRAQYF	TGTGCCAGCGCGGGGCCCAGGGCCCAGTACTTC
NA	TRBV29-1	NA	TRBJ2-1	CSVPPTSNNEQFF	TGCAGCGTCCCCCCCACTAGCAACAATGAGCAGTTCTTC
NA	TRBV7-9	NA	TRBJ2-7	CASSLLPATGSYEQYF	TGTGCCAGCAGCTTATTACCCGCCACGGGCTCCTACGAGCAGTACTTC